Sequencing of this T cell receptor (beta chain) was carried out in a study of siplizumab effects on memory and regulatory T cells. A word on this clone: Its target is not known.

The CDR3 is 17 residues long. Germline CDR1 reads SGHTA; CDR2 reads FQGNSA. Trimming removed 6 bases from V and 2 bases from J; junction bases left unmatched: 8. Study results and limitations: Phenotypic classification as naive or memory proved unattainable for roughly 75-96% of proliferating CD4+ or CD8+ clones.

Assays were performed on about 97,000 TCR templates per sample. Sequencing used immunoSEQ multiplex PCR; TCRdb keeps in-frame clones, though not all of them. The table includes approximately 28,000 clones, approximately 82% detected once. This sequence was found in a human donor in good health. The chain links TRBV7-2 to TRBJ2-3; TRBD2 aligns across 13 bases. The sequencing sample was made of memory CD4+ T cells sorted from blood. The CDR3: CASSSGTSGTYTDTQYF. CDR3 sequence (DNA): TGTGCCAGCAGTTCCGGGACTAGCGGGACCTACACAGATACGCAGTATTTT.